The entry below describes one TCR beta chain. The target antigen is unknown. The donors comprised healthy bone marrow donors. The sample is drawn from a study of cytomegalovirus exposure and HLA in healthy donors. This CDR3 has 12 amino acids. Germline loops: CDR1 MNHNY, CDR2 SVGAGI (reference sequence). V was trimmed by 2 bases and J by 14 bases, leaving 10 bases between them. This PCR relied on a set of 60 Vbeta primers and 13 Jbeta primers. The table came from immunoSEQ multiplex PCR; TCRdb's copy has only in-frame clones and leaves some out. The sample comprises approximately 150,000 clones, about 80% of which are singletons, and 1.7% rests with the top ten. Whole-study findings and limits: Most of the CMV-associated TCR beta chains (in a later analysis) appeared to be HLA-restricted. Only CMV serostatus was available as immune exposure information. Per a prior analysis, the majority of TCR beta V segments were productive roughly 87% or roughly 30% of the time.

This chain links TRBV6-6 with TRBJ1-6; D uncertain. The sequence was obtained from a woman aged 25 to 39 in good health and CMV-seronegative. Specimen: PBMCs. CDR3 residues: CASSYPNEALHF. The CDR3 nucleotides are TGTGCCAGCAGTTACCCTAATGAGGCCCTCCACTTT.